These 2 T cell receptor beta chains originate from one sample sequenced in a study of blood T cell repertoires in COVID-19. Some clones are missing from TCRdb's copy, which holds only in-frame ones; the method was immunoSEQ multiplex PCR. The table lists about 210,000 clones, about 86% of them singletons. Specimen: peripheral blood. All receptors come from a man aged 45 to 65 with active or convalescent COVID-19.

This chain links TRBV3-1 (or the pseudogene TRBV3-2) with TRBJ1-3; D gene ambiguous. CDR1 and CDR2 from the germline V gene are LGHDT and YNNKEL (reference sequence). The V end was cut by 4 bases, the J end by 8 bases, with 18 bases between. This CDR3 has 15 amino acids. CDR3 region: CASSPNGGFGDTIYF. CDR3 coding DNA: TGTGCCAGCAGCCCCAACGGAGGGTTCGGTGACACCATATATTTT.

The rearrangement links TRBV5-6 to TRBJ1-1, with D perhaps TRBD1 (6 bases). Germline V CDR1 and CDR2: SGHDT, YYEEEE. The CDR3 is 16 amino acids. V was trimmed by 5 bases and J by 4 bases, leaving 21 bases between them. CDR3 nucleotide sequence: TGTGCCAGCAGGGTCAGGGGATTCCTGGGCGGCACTGAAGCTTTCTTT. Encoded protein: CASRVRGFLGGTEAFF.